These 17 T cell receptor beta chains came from one sample sequenced in a study of cytomegalovirus exposure and HLA in healthy donors. PCR was performed using 60 Vbeta and 13 Jbeta primers. Clones were sequenced by immunoSEQ multiplex PCR, and TCRdb holds only the in-frame ones, with some missing. The sample includes 150,000 or so clones, more than 60% of them seen just once. The sample comprised PBMCs. Receptors originate from a man younger than 35 in good health and CMV-seropositive.

As concerns this clone: The germline gene is not matched at one end of the junction; a read error may be the cause. The J gene is TRBJ1-5, the V gene TRBV7-9, with a weak D call TRBD1 (5 bases). This CDR3 contains 14 residues. Per the germline V gene, CDR1 is SEHNR and CDR2 is FQNEAQ (reference sequence). Here the CDR3 DNA reads TGTTCCAGCAGCTTAGTTGGGGGGAATCAGCCCCAGCATTTT. This gives the protein CSSSLVGGNQPQHF.

As to this clone: Sequence at one end of the junction differs from germline and may be a read error. The V gene is TRBV6-5, the J gene TRBJ2-7, with 7 bases matching TRBD1. CDR1 and CDR2 (germline): MNHEY, SVGAGI. The CDR3 totals 15 residues. CDR3 DNA: TGTACCAGCAGTCCCCGGACAGGCAGCTCCTACGAGCAGTACTTC. Translating gives CTSSPRTGSSYEQYF.

This clone was picked up a small number of times. The genes are TRBV6-6 and TRBJ2-3; 7 positions match TRBD1. Losses at the gene ends were 2 bases for V and 2 bases for J; bases not matched to a gene: 7. Germline CDR1 MNHNY, CDR2 SVGAGI (reference sequence). There are 16 residues in the CDR3. CDR3 amino acids: CASSYTGTADTDTQYF. CDR3 nucleotides: TGTGCCAGCAGTTACACAGGGACAGCTGACACAGATACGCAGTATTTT.

The chain carries TRBV2 and TRBJ2-1; D not resolved. Germline-derived CDR1 and CDR2 are SNHLY and FYNNEI. The CDR3 has 14 residues. The V end was cut by 6 bases, the J end by 3 bases, with 12 bases between. The CDR3 sequence is CASRKVGSYNEQFF. For the CDR3, the DNA is TGTGCCAGCAGGAAGGTGGGCAGCTACAATGAGCAGTTCTTC. The full variable domain, in which reference TRBV2 and TRBJ2-1 provide the parts outside the CDR3, is EPEVTQTPSHQVTQMGQEVILRCVPISNHLYFYWYRQILGQKVEFLVSFYNNEISEKSEIFDDQFSVERPDGSNFTLKIRSTKLEDSAMYFCASRKVGSYNEQFFGPGTRLTVL.

The chain couples TRBV6-1 to TRBJ1-5; 8 bases are shared with TRBD1. This CDR3 has 14 residues. Germline assignment: CDR1 MNHNS and CDR2 SASEGT. Trimming took 6 bases from V and 4 from J; bases not matched to a gene: 5. In nucleotides, the CDR3 is TGTGCCAGCAGGGGGACAGGTGATAATCAGCCCCAGCATTTT. Translation: CASRGTGDNQPQHF.

This clone appeared a few times. This chain joins TRBV27 and TRBJ1-1; no clear D gene. V shed 7 bases and J shed 6 bases, with 9 bases lying between them. There are 11 residues in the CDR3. CDR1 is MNHEY and CDR2 is SMNVEV in the germline V gene (reference sequence). The CDR3 here is CASMAFAEAFF. The CDR3 nucleotides read TGTGCCAGCATGGCCTTCGCTGAAGCTTTCTTT.

This clone was counted once. The V and J genes are TRBV4-1 and TRBJ2-1; TRBD2 matches at 10 bases. The CDR3 contains 18 residues. V lost 3 bases to trimming and J lost 10 bases; unmatched junction nucleotides: 18. Germline-derived CDR1 and CDR2 are MGHRA and YSYEKL. CDR3 sequence (DNA): TGCGCCAGCAGCCAGGACCGTAGCGGGAGGCCCATGGATGGAGAGCAGTTCTTC. Translation: CASSQDRSGRPMDGEQFF.

The chain combines TRBV7-9 with TRBJ1-2, with no clear D. CDR3 length: 13 amino acids. V was shortened by 6 bases and J by 6 bases, with 14 bases between the two germline ends. Germline V gene sequence: CDR1 SEHNR, CDR2 FQNEAQ (reference sequence). CDR3 sequence reads: CASSPHTENGYTF. In DNA form, the CDR3 reads TGTGCCAGCAGTCCCCACACAGAGAATGGCTACACCTTC. Looking up the rest from reference TRBV7-9 and TRBJ1-2 gives the full variable domain: DTGVSQNPRHKITKRGQNVTFRCDPISEHNRLYWYRQTLGQGPEFLTYFQNEAQLEKSRLLSDRFSAERPKGSFSTLEIQRTEQGDSAMYLCASSPHTENGYTFGSGTRLTVV.

This clone was seen more than once but under ten times. The CDR3, as DNA: TGTGCCTGGAGTGTACACTCAGCGGGCCTTGAAGCTTTCTTT. It is translated as CAWSVHSAGLEAFF. The V call is TRBV30, the J call TRBJ1-1; no firm D call. CDR1 is GTSNPN, CDR2 SVGIG, per germline (reference sequence). This CDR3 has 14 residues. V lost 0 bases and J 7 bases, leaving 15 bases between the germline ends.

The chain joins TRBV6-1 to TRBJ1-5, with a weak D call TRBD1 (6 bases). Germline V lookup: CDR1 MNHNS, CDR2 SASEGT. V lost 1 base, J lost 11 bases, and 18 bases lay in between. The CDR3 has 15 amino acids. The CDR3 here is CASSEVGGPRGAQHF. DNA of the CDR3: TGTGCCAGCAGTGAAGTGGGGGGCCCCCGGGGGGCCCAGCATTTT.

V and J are TRBV4-1 and TRBJ2-2; 9 bases align to TRBD2. Germline lookup yields CDR1 MGHRA and CDR2 YSYEKL. This CDR3 is 17 amino acids long. J lost 0 bases, V lost 2 bases, and 4 bases had no gene match. The CDR3 nucleotides read TGCGCCAGCAGCCAACTAGCGGGGATAACGAACACCGGGGAGCTGTTTTTT. Translation: CASSQLAGITNTGELFF.

This clone was counted a single time. This chain uses TRBV5-1 with TRBJ2-1; TRBD2 aligns across 9 bases. Per germline, CDR1 SGHRS and CDR2 YFSETQ. Unmatched junction bases numbered 13, after V lost 3 bases and J lost 9 bases. The CDR3 runs to 16 residues. The CDR3 region is CASSSSAGGKGSEQFF. The CDR3 DNA sequence: TGCGCCAGCAGCTCCTCAGCGGGAGGCAAGGGTAGTGAGCAGTTCTTC.

This clone has more than one count but fewer than ten. This CDR3 is CASRGLSRPKNIQYF. The CDR3, as DNA: TGTGCCAGCCGGGGACTTTCTAGGCCCAAAAACATTCAGTACTTC. The J gene is TRBJ2-4, the V gene TRBV11-2; D might be TRBD2 (6 bases). The germline CDR1 and CDR2 sequences are SGHAT and FQNNGV. V was cut by 8 bases and J by 2 bases, with 16 bases left in between. The CDR3 length is 15 residues.

This clone was seen more than once but under ten times. The chain uses TRBV2 and TRBJ2-7; D call uncertain. The germline CDR1 and CDR2 sequences are SNHLY and FYNNEI. Trimming took 8 bases from V and 0 from J, leaving 11 bases between them. The CDR3 consists of 13 residues. CDR3 amino acids: CASLLVPSYEQYF. The CDR3 DNA sequence: TGTGCCAGCCTGCTAGTACCCTCCTACGAGCAGTACTTC.

The chain joins TRBV27 to TRBJ2-2, with 9 bases aligning to TRBD1. J was trimmed by 4 bases and V by 6 bases; bases with no gene match: 6. Germline CDR1 and CDR2: MNHEY and SMNVEV (reference sequence). The CDR3 extends over 15 amino acids. The DNA of the CDR3 is TGTGCCAGCAGACATGACAGGGGGAGCACCGGGGAGCTGTTTTTT. It codes for CASRHDRGSTGELFF.

V and J are TRBV28 and TRBJ1-5; D gene unclear. The CDR3 extends over 12 amino acids. V lost 11 bases and J lost 1, with 9 bases in between. Germline V lookup: CDR1 MDHEN, CDR2 SYDVKM. The CDR3 sequence is CAARGSNQPQHF. CDR3 nucleotide sequence: TGTGCCGCAAGAGGAAGCAATCAGCCCCAGCATTTT.

This clone was counted a single time. The V call is TRBV2, the J call TRBJ1-2, with a tentative D call TRBD1 (5 bases). The germline gives CDR1 SNHLY, CDR2 FYNNEI. The CDR3 runs 12 residues. Trimming cost V 7 bases and J 4 bases, with 10 bases left between them. CDR3 protein: CASIQGSYGYTF. DNA of the CDR3: TGTGCCAGCATTCAGGGATCCTATGGCTACACCTTC. The whole variable domain, remainder taken from reference TRBV2 and TRBJ1-2, is EPEVTQTPSHQVTQMGQEVILRCVPISNHLYFYWYRQILGQKVEFLVSFYNNEISEKSEIFDDQFSVERPDGSNFTLKIRSTKLEDSAMYFCASIQGSYGYTFGSGTRLTVV.